The rows below give T cell receptor beta chains drawn from one sample of a study of T cell changes during pregnancy in multiple sclerosis. This table comes from immunoSEQ multiplex PCR, and its TCRdb copy is limited to in-frame clones, with some not included. The sample consists of 100,000 or so clones, 94% of them appearing once. The sample in question was peripheral blood, obtained after pregnancy. The receptors were sampled from a female donor in good health, enrolled as a control in a pregnancy study. Each CDR3 is given without its conserved first and last residue. A D gene is named only where the DNA matches it firmly. Size tells how often a clone was seen (once, few, many) or the class of an expanded clone, and some rows leave it out.

size,J,V,D,CDR3
.,TRBJ1-1,TRBV19,.,ASRTAPNTEAF
.,TRBJ1-1,TRBV15,.,ATSRDVEGRTTF
.,TRBJ2-5,TRBV19,.,ASKDRTEETQY
.,TRBJ2-5,TRBV5-1,TRBD1,ASSYSGQGSETQY
once,TRBJ2-7,TRBV6-1,.,ASSAWDTYEQY
.,TRBJ2-3,TRBV30,.,AWNPGVDTQY
.,TRBJ2-7,TRBV29-1,.,SVETSGKNYEQY
.,TRBJ2-7,TRBV5-6,TRBD1,ASSTGTGFSYEQY
.,TRBJ2-1,TRBV5-1,.,ASSLGSGYNEQF
.,TRBJ1-3,TRBV9,TRBD1,ASSDGQGRGNTIY
.,TRBJ2-1,TRBV19,TRBD2,ASSIGTSAPQF
.,TRBJ2-1,TRBV7-6,TRBD2,ASSPNSGSSYNEQF
.,TRBJ1-5,TRBV19,.,ASRVVGNQPQH
.,TRBJ2-7,TRBV18,TRBD1,ASSPWRDRASYEQY
.,TRBJ2-6,TRBV28,.,ASSLQGSGANVLT
.,TRBJ1-1,TRBV5-6,TRBD1,ASSRNDRGLSEAF
.,TRBJ2-2,TRBV7-8,TRBD2,ASSPYRPSGPNTGELF
.,TRBJ2-7,TRBV28,TRBD2,ASTVGGGYEQY
.,TRBJ2-5,TRBV28,TRBD1,ASSPPHRGWRETQY
.,TRBJ1-4,TRBV28,TRBD1,ASSLTGNAEKLF
.,TRBJ1-1,TRBV5-1,.,ASSSGQMNTEAF
.,TRBJ1-2,TRBV30,TRBD1,ACPDRLANYGYT
.,TRBJ2-3,TRBV10-3,.,AIEGTLGTDTQY
.,TRBJ1-1,TRBV30,.,ACTGTRNTEAF
.,TRBJ1-4,TRBV4-2,TRBD1,ASSQDPRDRLGSGEKLF
.,TRBJ1-2,TRBV30,.,AWSLSDSYYGYT
.,TRBJ2-4,TRBV2,TRBD1,ASSVTGGEKNIQY
.,TRBJ1-4,TRBV5-5,.,ASSRDSLDEKLF
.,TRBJ1-4,TRBV27,.,ASSQGGPGFNEKLF
.,TRBJ2-1,TRBV11-3,.,ASSLDRGLAPYNEQF